One sample yielded the 23 T cell receptor beta chains listed below, sequenced in a study of Ad26.COV2.S vaccination and SARS-CoV-2 variants (dated by TCRdb to the early 2020s). Preparation of the library involved the immunoSEQ multiplex PCR assay. TCRdb provides this immuneACCESS table in a form limited to in-frame rearrangements. Some clones are lacking; in checked studies, under half of them reflect an unresolved V gene, and why the rest are absent is not known. Present in this sample are about 350,000 clones, roughly 85% of which were seen just once. The top ten clones comprise less than 4% of the sample. The sample's treatment or condition label, decoded: some 19 received Ad26.COV2.S at low or high dose, single or two shots; about five received placebo; per-sample allocation not given. Repertoires of vaccine and placebo recipients were sequenced from samples collected on day 63 after the first injection.

This material consisted of peripheral blood, taken in a trial of Ad26.COV2.S vaccine versus placebo. The receptors stem from a person aged 18-60 years who received the Ad26.COV2.S COVID-19 vaccine or a placebo.

J is TRBJ1-1 and V is TRBV6-2 or TRBV6-3; D gene unclear. This CDR3 is built from 16 residues. Germline V gives CDR1 MNHEY, CDR2 SVGEGT. V lost 0 bases and J lost 0, with 11 bases in between. CDR3 sequence reads: CASSYSAGRLNTEAFF. CDR3 bases: TGTGCCAGCAGTTACTCGGCAGGAAGGCTGAACACTGAAGCTTTCTTT.

The rearrangement links TRBV19 to TRBJ2-7; tentative D call: TRBD2 (7 bases). Trimming stripped 5 bases from V and 3 bases from J, with 17 bases between. CDR1 is LNHDA and CDR2 is SQIVND in the germline V gene (reference sequence). CDR3 length: 15 amino acids. The CDR3 DNA follows: TGTGCCAGTAGTCGTACGGGGGGCGCCCTCTACGAGCAGTACTTC. Protein sequence: CASSRTGGALYEQYF.

The rearrangement joins TRBV3-1 (or the pseudogene TRBV3-2) to TRBJ2-5; TRBD1 might be the D (5 bases). Trimming left V 4 bases short and J 5 bases short, with 14 bases between. Germline V CDR1 and CDR2: LGHDT, YNNKEL (reference sequence). The CDR3 length is 14 residues. For the CDR3, the DNA is TGTGCCAGCAGCCTCGCAGGGATGTTGGAGACCCAGTACTTC. This sequence encodes CASSLAGMLETQYF.

V gene TRBV6-5 combines with J gene TRBJ1-2; D ambiguous. The germline V gene encodes CDR1 MNHEY and CDR2 SVGAGI. This CDR3 spans 13 amino acids. V lost 0 bases to trimming and J lost 6 bases, with 8 bases between them. The CDR3 is CASSYSQFHGYTF. The DNA of the CDR3 is TGTGCCAGCAGTTACTCCCAGTTCCATGGCTACACCTTC.

V gene TRBV9 combines with J gene TRBJ2-7; D uncertain. Germline V lookup: CDR1 SGDLS, CDR2 YYNGEE. Trimming removed 0 bases from V and 2 bases from J, with 9 bases in between. CDR3 length: 14 residues. DNA of the CDR3: TGTGCCAGCAGCGTAGATGGTAGCACCTACGAGCAGTACTTC. Its protein is CASSVDGSTYEQYF.

This clone was observed a handful of times. The chain carries TRBV27 and TRBJ1-6; 10 nucleotides align to TRBD1. V dropped 6 bases and J dropped 7; count of bases not matched to a gene: 6. This CDR3 has 15 amino acids. The germline V gene has CDR1 MNHEY and CDR2 SMNVEV (reference sequence). CDR3 loop: CASSRPGQGNSPLHF. The CDR3 DNA is TGTGCCAGCAGCAGGCCGGGACAGGGGAATTCACCCCTCCACTTT.

The chain uses TRBV19 and TRBJ2-2, with D unclear. V was trimmed by 2 bases and J by 1 base, leaving 5 bases between them. Germline V gene data show CDR1 as LNHDA and CDR2 as SQIVND (reference sequence). CDR3 size: 14 residues. The CDR3 region is CASSIQENTGELFF. The CDR3 region has the DNA TGTGCCAGTAGTATACAGGAGAACACCGGGGAGCTGTTTTTT.

As to this clone: The junction departs from germline at one end; a sequencing error may be responsible. The chain joins TRBV7-7 to TRBJ2-5, with TRBD2 matching 10 bases. The CDR3 runs to 17 residues. Germline lookup yields CDR1 SSHAT and CDR2 FNYEAQ (reference sequence). CDR3 nucleotide sequence: TGTGCTAGCAGCTTAGCGAGCGGGGGGGCGTCTCGAGAGACCCAGTACTTC. This codes for CASSLASGGASRETQYF.

This clone showed up just a few times. The chain has TRBV5-4 and TRBJ2-1, with 11 nucleotides matching TRBD2. CDR1 and CDR2 from the germline V gene are SGHNT and YYREEE (reference sequence). This CDR3 comprises 16 residues. The trim removed 4 bases at V and 6 bases at J, leaving 9 bases unmatched. This CDR3 reads CASSALSGRAVNEQFF. In nucleotides, the CDR3 is TGTGCCAGCAGCGCCCTTAGCGGGAGGGCCGTCAATGAGCAGTTCTTC.

V and J are TRBV5-5 and TRBJ2-2; 8 bases fit TRBD1. This CDR3 is built from 15 residues. The V gene end was trimmed by 1 base and the J gene end by 4 bases; junction bases not matched to a gene: 3. Germline V CDR1 and CDR2: SGHKS, YYEKEE (reference sequence). Here the CDR3 reads CASSLQGAGTGELFF. Written as DNA, the CDR3 is TGTGCCAGCAGCTTGCAGGGGGCGGGCACCGGGGAGCTGTTTTTT. The full variable domain, with the rest looked up from reference TRBV5-5 and TRBJ2-2, is DAGVTQSPTHLIKTRGQQVTLRCSPISGHKSVSWYQQVLGQGPQFIFQYYEKEERGRGNFPDRFSARQFPNYSSELNVNALLLGDSALYLCASSLQGAGTGELFFGEGSRLTVL.

With regard to this clone: This may be a read error, as it is one base from a much larger clone. This sample also contains other DNA sequences that code for the same CDR3. V gene TRBV3-1 (or the pseudogene TRBV3-2) combines with J gene TRBJ2-7; the D is unclear. Germline loops: CDR1 LGHDT, CDR2 YNNKEL (reference sequence). V lost 1 base and J lost 3, with 4 bases in between. The CDR3 covers 12 residues. Here the CDR3 DNA reads TGTGCCAGCAGCCAAGGGGGCTACGAGCAGTACTTC. It specifies CASSQGGYEQYF.

The J gene is TRBJ1-2, the V gene TRBV5-5, with a possible D match to TRBD1 (6 bases). Germline values: CDR1 SGHKS, CDR2 YYEKEE (reference sequence). This CDR3 is built from 14 residues. Deletions cut 4 bases from V and 4 bases from J, with 14 bases between. The CDR3 sequence is CASSPWTASYGYTF. CDR3 in DNA: TGTGCCAGCAGCCCGTGGACAGCCTCCTATGGCTACACCTTC.

The genes are TRBV5-6 and TRBJ2-6; perhaps D is TRBD1 or TRBD2 (5 bases each). Germline values: CDR1 SGHDT, CDR2 YYEEEE. With 1 base removed from V and 0 bases from J, the gap between germline ends came to 11 bases. This CDR3 is built from 17 residues. In DNA form, the CDR3 reads TGTGCCAGCAGCTTGATGGGGGAACGCTCTGGGGCCAACGTCCTGACTTTC. Protein: CASSLMGERSGANVLTF.

V is TRBV11-2 and J is TRBJ2-7, with TRBD2 identical over 12 bases. The CDR3 covers 15 residues. Unmatched junction bases numbered 9, after V lost 5 bases and J lost 7 bases. Germline-derived CDR1 and CDR2 are SGHAT and FQNNGV. For the CDR3, the DNA is TGTGCCAGCAGCCTCAGTCTAGCGGGAGGGCAAGAGCAGTACTTC. Translating gives CASSLSLAGGQEQYF.

The chain is built from TRBV5-1 and TRBJ1-1; D remains unclear. V was shortened by 5 bases and J by 1 base, with 12 bases between the two germline ends. The CDR3 consists of 14 residues. Germline CDR1 SGHRS, CDR2 YFSETQ. The CDR3, as DNA: TGCGCCAGCAGGGAAGGACGGCAGAACACTGAAGCTTTCTTT. Protein: CASREGRQNTEAFF.

V is TRBV10-1 and J is TRBJ2-5; 11 bases are shared with TRBD2. Germline lookup yields CDR1 WNHNN and CDR2 SYGVQD (reference sequence). The CDR3 is made up of 17 amino acids. V lost 0 bases and J lost 0; bases outside the gene matches: 3. CDR3 in amino acids: CASSESLAGVDQETQYF. In DNA, the CDR3 is TGCGCCAGCAGTGAGTCACTAGCGGGAGTTGACCAAGAGACCCAGTACTTC.

The table lists this clone with a count of one. The rearrangement joins TRBV7-9 to TRBJ2-6, with D perhaps matching TRBD1 (5 bases). CDR3 length: 16 amino acids. The V gene's germline CDR1 is SEHNR and CDR2 FQNEAQ (reference sequence). Trimming took off 5 bases at V and 0 bases at J, with 11 bases between the two ends. As DNA, the CDR3 is TGTGCCAGCAGCCTGAGACAGTCCTCTGGGGCCAACGTCCTGACTTTC. This codes for CASSLRQSSGANVLTF.

The V and J genes are TRBV2 and TRBJ1-2, with D perhaps TRBD1 (6 bases). The CDR3 contains 15 residues. The germline gives CDR1 SNHLY, CDR2 FYNNEI. Trimming pared 6 bases from V and 6 bases from J, leaving 20 bases between. As DNA, the CDR3 is TGTGCCAGCAGGCGCCTCAGGGGAGAAGGGAATGGCTACACCTTC. Its protein is CASRRLRGEGNGYTF.

The rearrangement joins TRBV7-2 to TRBJ2-3, with 8 bases lining up with TRBD2. The V segment lost 8 bases and the J segment 8 bases; nucleotides outside the gene matches: 6. Germline V gene lookup returns CDR1 SGHTA and CDR2 FQGNSA. The CDR3 loop spans 12 amino acids. The CDR3 DNA reads as TGTGCCAGCTGCGCCCGGGGGGGTACGCAGTATTTT. Its translation: CASCARGGTQYF.

V usage is TRBV13 and J usage is TRBJ2-7, with 10 nucleotides matching TRBD2. With V trimmed by 5 bases and J by 3 bases, 10 bases remained unmatched. Per the germline V gene, CDR1 is PRHDT and CDR2 is FYEKMQ (reference sequence). The CDR3 is made up of 16 amino acids. The CDR3 region is CASSPGGEREGYEQYF. In DNA, the CDR3 is TGTGCCAGCAGCCCGGGGGGGGAGCGGGAGGGCTACGAGCAGTACTTC.

This clone is a singleton in its sample. This sequence joins TRBV7-9 and TRBJ2-5, with D possibly being TRBD2 (5 bases). The CDR3 totals 14 residues. Trimming removed 7 bases at V and 2 bases at J, with 14 bases between. Germline V gene lookup returns CDR1 SEHNR and CDR2 FQNEAQ (reference sequence). The CDR3 region is CASTLGSGQETQYF. The CDR3 nucleotides read TGTGCCAGCACCTTGGGGTCGGGGCAAGAGACCCAGTACTTC.

This clone is a singleton in its sample. J is TRBJ2-6 and V is TRBV7-9; D is ambiguous. Germline V gives CDR1 SEHNR, CDR2 FQNEAQ (reference sequence). V gave up 5 bases and J gave up 0 bases, with 14 bases separating them. The CDR3 runs 17 residues. In DNA, the CDR3 is TGTGCCAGCAGCCCCCGCTATGGGTCCTCTGGGGCCAACGTCCTGACTTTC. Protein: CASSPRYGSSGANVLTF.

The rearrangement uses TRBV27 and TRBJ2-7; 8 bases map to TRBD2. This CDR3 is 13 amino acids long. Germline CDR1 is MNHEY and CDR2 is SMNVEV (reference sequence). V shed 6 bases and J 2 bases; nucleotides not matched to a gene: 3. The CDR3 spells CASRGLGTYEQYF. The CDR3 coding sequence is TGTGCCAGCAGGGGACTAGGGACCTACGAGCAGTACTTC.